This TCR beta chain was observed in a study of CD4+ T cells in melanoma. Findings and caveats of the study: Diverse differentiation states were reported for melanoma neoantigen-specific CD4+ T cells. A reported correlation linked neoantigen-specific CD4+ T cells to CD8+, macrophage and B cell function.

The CDR3 is 15 amino acids. Germline V gene sequence: CDR1 SGHTA, CDR2 FQGNSA. Deletions cut 5 bases from V and 2 bases from J, with 13 bases between. In regard to this clone: The target antigen is unknown.

TCRdb's table, derived via immunoSEQ multiplex PCR, lists solely in-frame clones and lacks some. The sample lists around 10,000 clones; around 67% were seen once. The TCR was taken from a human donor with melanoma. Sequenced sample: cells from a culture (not recorded whether cultured in vitro). This chain joins TRBV7-2 and TRBJ2-1; a possible D gene is TRBD1 (5 bases). CDR3 residues: CASSLDSLPYNEQFF. In DNA form, the CDR3 reads TGTGCCAGCAGCCTAGACAGTCTGCCCTACAATGAGCAGTTCTTC.